The T cell receptor beta chain described here comes from a study of T cells in Graves' hyperthyroidism and ophthalmopathy. Researchers took RNA transcripts and amplified the TCR beta CDR3 regions from them. The HTBI primer set drove a first-round RT-PCR of the TCR CDR3. TCRdb itself ran the multiplex PCR reads through MiXCR, one entry per CDR3 protein. The table has fewer than 650,000 distinct CDR3 sequences, approximately 15% seen once. This clonotype appeared many times. CDR3 length equals 14 residues. Trimming cost V 0 bases and J 1 base, with 7 bases left between them. The germline CDR1 and CDR2 sequences are SGDLS and YYNGEE.

The chain carries TRBV9 and TRBJ1-1; D is ambiguous. The origin of this receptor is a young woman with Graves' hyperthyroidism that later progressed to Graves' ophthalmopathy. Sequencing was performed on blood. This CDR3 is CASSVDIENTEAFF. For the CDR3, the DNA is TGTGCCAGCAGCGTAGATATAGAGAACACTGAAGCTTTCTTT. Together with reference TRBV9 and TRBJ1-1, the CDR3 gives the full variable domain: DSGVTQTPKHLITATGQRVTLRCSPRSGDLSVYWYQQSLDQGLQFLIQYYNGEERAKGNILERFSAQQFPDLHSELNLSSLELGDSALYFCASSVDIENTEAFFGQGTRLTVV.